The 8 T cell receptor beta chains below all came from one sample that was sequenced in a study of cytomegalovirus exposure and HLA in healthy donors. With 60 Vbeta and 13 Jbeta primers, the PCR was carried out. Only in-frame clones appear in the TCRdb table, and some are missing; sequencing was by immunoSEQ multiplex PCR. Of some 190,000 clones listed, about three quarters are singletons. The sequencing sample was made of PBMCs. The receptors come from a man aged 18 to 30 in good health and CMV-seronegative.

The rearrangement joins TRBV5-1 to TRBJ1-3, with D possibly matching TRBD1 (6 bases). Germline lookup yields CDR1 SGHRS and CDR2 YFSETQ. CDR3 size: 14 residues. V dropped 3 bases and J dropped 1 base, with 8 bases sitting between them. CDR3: CASSSGTSGNTIYF. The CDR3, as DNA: TGCGCCAGCAGCTCCGGGACATCTGGAAACACCATATATTTT.

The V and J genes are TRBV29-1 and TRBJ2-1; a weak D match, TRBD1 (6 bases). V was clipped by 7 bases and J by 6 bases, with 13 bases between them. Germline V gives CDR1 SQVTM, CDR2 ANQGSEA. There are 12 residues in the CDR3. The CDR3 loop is CSASQGGNEQFF. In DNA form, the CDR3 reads TGCAGCGCCTCACAGGGTGGCAATGAGCAGTTCTTC.

The CDR3 loop reads CASSIHLAGVSNEQFF. In DNA form, the CDR3 reads TGCGCCAGCAGTATTCATCTAGCGGGAGTAAGCAATGAGCAGTTCTTC. The V call is TRBV4-3, the J call TRBJ2-1; 10 nucleotides line up with TRBD2. This CDR3 is built from 16 residues. V dropped 6 bases and J dropped 6; count of bases not matched to a gene: 11. CDR1 is LGHNA, CDR2 YSLEER, per germline.

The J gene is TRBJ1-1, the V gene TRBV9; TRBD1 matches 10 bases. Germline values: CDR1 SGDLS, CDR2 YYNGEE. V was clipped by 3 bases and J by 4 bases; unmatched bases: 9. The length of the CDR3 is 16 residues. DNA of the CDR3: TGTGCCAGCAGCGGACGACAGGGGGCAGGGGGCACTGAAGCTTTCTTT. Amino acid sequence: CASSGRQGAGGTEAFF.

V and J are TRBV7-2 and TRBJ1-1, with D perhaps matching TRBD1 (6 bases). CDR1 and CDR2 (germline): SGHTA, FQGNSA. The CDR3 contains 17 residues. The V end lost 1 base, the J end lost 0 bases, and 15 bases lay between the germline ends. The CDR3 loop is CASSLVGGGFMNTEAFF. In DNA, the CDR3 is TGTGCCAGCAGCTTAGTAGGGGGTGGGTTCATGAACACTGAAGCTTTCTTT.

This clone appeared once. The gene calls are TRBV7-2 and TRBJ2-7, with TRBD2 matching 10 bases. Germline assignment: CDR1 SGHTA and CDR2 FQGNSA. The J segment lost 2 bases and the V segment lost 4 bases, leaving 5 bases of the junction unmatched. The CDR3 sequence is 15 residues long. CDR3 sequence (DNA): TGTGCCAGCAGCTCCCAAGCGGGAGGGGCCTACGAGCAGTACTTC. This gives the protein CASSSQAGGAYEQYF.

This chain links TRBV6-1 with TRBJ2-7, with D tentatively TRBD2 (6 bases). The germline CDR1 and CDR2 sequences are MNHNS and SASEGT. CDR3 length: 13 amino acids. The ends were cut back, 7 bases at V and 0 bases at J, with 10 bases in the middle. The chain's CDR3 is CASTGLRSYEQYF. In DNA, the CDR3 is TGTGCCAGCACGGGACTCCGCTCCTACGAGCAGTACTTC.

The CDR3 reads CASSWPGAEAFF. For the CDR3, the DNA is TGTGCCAGCAGTTGGCCGGGGGCTGAAGCTTTCTTT. The chain combines TRBV6-6 with TRBJ1-1, with D perhaps TRBD1 (5 bases). Trimming left V 4 bases short and J 6 bases short, with 9 bases between. Germline values: CDR1 MNHNY, CDR2 SVGAGI (reference sequence). This CDR3 spans 12 amino acids.